The sequence of this TCR beta chain was determined in a study of blood T cell repertoires in COVID-19. Looking at the study overall: In each case, the material was cDNA or gDNA derived from T cells, B-cell-depleted T cells, or PBMCs.

Some clones are missing from TCRdb's copy, which holds only in-frame ones; the method was immunoSEQ multiplex PCR. The profile shows 250,000 to 350,000 clones, about 82% of them singletons. The V gene's germline CDR1 is MNHEY and CDR2 SVGAGI. The CDR3 spans 12 residues. Between the trimmed V and J ends, which lost 4 bases and 3 bases, there was a span of 6 bases. What was sequenced was peripheral blood. V is TRBV6-5 and J is TRBJ1-1; D is undetermined. This TCR came from a woman aged 45 to 65 with acute or convalescent COVID-19. This chain's CDR3 is CASSFRDTEAFF. The DNA for the CDR3 is TGTGCCAGCAGTTTCCGGGACACTGAAGCTTTCTTT.